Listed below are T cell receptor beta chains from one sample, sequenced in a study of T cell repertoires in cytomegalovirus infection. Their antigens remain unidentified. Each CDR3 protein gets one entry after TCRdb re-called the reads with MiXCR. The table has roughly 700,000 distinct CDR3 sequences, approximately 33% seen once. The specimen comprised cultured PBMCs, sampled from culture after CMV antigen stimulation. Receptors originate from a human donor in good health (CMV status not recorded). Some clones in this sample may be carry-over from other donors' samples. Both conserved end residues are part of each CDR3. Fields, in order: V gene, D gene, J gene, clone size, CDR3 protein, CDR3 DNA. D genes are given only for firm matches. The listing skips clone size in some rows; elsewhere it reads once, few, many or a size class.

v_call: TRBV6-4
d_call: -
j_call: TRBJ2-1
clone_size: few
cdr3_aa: CAREPSRGNEQFF
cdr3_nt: TGTGCCAGAGAACCGTCCCGCGGCAATGAGCAGTTCTTC

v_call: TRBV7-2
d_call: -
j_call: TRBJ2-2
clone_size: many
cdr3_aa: CASSSEGGRIWELFF
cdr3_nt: TGTGCCAGCAGCTCAGAGGGGGGTAGGATATGGGAGCTGTTTTTT

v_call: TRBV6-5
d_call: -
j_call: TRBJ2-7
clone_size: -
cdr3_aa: CASSSSIWGDDEQYF
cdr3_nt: TGTGCCAGCAGTTCGTCGATTTGGGGCGACGACGAGCAGTACTTC

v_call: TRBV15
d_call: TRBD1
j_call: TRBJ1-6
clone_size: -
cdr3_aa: CATSSGGRGRFSPLHF
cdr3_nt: TGTGCCACCAGCAGTGGGGGCAGGGGGCGTTTTTCACCCCTCCACTTT

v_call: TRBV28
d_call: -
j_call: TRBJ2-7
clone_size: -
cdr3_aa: CASNSLARSHEQYF
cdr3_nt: TGTGCCAGCAACAGTTTGGCCCGCAGCCACGAGCAGTACTTC

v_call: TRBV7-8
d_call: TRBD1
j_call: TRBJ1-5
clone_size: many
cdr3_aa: CASSSQGGQGQRGNQPQHF
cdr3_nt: TGTGCCAGCAGCTCTCAGGGGGGGCAGGGCCAAAGAGGCAATCAGCCCCAGCATTTT

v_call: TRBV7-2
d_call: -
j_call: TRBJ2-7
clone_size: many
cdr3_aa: CASSLASAQGSPYEQYF
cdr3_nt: TGTGCCAGCAGCTTAGCTTCGGCACAGGGATCCCCCTACGAGCAGTACTTC

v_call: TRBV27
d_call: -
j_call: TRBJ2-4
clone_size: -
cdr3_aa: CASKWTIYRLAKNIQYF
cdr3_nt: TGTGCCAGCAAGTGGACGATATATCGATTAGCCAAAAACATTCAGTACTTC

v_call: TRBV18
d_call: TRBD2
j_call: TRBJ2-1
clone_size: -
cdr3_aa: CASSPSLGGGYNEQFF
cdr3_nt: TGTGCCAGCTCACCCAGCTTGGGCGGGGGGTACAATGAGCAGTTCTTC

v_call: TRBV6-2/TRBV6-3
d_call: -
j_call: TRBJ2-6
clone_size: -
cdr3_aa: CASSYRYSGANVLTF
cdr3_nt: TGTGCCAGCAGTTACAGATACTCTGGGGCCAACGTCCTGACTTTC

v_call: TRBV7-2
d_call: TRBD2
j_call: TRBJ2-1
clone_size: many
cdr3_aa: CASSVLPSGDIGEQFF
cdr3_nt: TGTGCCAGCAGCGTCCTCCCTAGCGGGGATATTGGTGAGCAGTTCTTC

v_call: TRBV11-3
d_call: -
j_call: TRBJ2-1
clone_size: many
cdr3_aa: CASSTPPFNEQFF
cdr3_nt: TGTGCCAGCAGCACTCCTCCCTTCAATGAGCAGTTCTTC

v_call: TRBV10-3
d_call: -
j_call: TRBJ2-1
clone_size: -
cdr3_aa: CAISEWEAYNEQFF
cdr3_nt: TGTGCCATCAGTGAGTGGGAGGCATACAATGAGCAGTTCTTC

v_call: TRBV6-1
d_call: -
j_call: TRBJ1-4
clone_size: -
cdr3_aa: CASSDGGAGTNEKLFF
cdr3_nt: TGTGCCAGCAGTGACGGCGGGGCAGGAACTAATGAAAAACTGTTTTTT

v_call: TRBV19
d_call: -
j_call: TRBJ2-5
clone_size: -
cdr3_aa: CASSIANGETQYF
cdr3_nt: TGTGCCAGTAGTATCGCGAACGGGGAGACCCAGTACTTC

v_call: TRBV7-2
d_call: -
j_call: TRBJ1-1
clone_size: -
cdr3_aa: CASSFSGATEAFF
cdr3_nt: TGTGCCAGCAGCTTCTCGGGGGCCACTGAAGCTTTCTTT

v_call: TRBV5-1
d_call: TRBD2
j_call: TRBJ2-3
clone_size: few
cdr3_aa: CASRRTSGGPTDTQYF
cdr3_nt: TGCGCCAGCAGGAGGACTAGCGGAGGCCCCACAGATACGCAGTATTTT

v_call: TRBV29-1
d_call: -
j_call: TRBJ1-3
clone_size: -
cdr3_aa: CSVSSGLIPGNTIYF
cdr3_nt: TGCAGCGTTAGTTCCGGCCTGATCCCTGGAAACACCATATATTTT

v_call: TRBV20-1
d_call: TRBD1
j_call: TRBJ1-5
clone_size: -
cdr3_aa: CSASLWDRTNQPQHF
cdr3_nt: TGCAGTGCTAGTCTCTGGGACAGGACAAATCAGCCCCAGCATTTT

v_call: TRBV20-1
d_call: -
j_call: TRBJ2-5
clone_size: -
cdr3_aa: CSARDGSETQYF
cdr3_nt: TGCAGTGCTAGAGATGGGTCAGAGACCCAGTACTTC

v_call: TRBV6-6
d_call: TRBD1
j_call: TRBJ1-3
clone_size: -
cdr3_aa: CATSGTGTGSGNTIYF
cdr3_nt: TGTGCCACCTCCGGGACAGGGACGGGCTCTGGAAACACCATATATTTT

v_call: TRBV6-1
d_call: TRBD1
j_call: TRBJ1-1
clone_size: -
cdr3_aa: CASSSGDRASEAFF
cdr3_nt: TGTGCCAGCAGTTCCGGCGACAGGGCTTCTGAAGCTTTCTTT

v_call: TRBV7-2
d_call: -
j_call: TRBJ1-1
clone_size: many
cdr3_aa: CASRKSTNTEAFF
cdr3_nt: TGTGCCAGCAGGAAGAGTACGAACACTGAAGCTTTCTTT